Below are 28 T cell receptor beta chains sequenced from a single sample in a study of CDR3 diversity in severe acne. MiXCR was run by TCRdb on the PCR reads, yielding one entry per CDR3 protein. The repertoire holds 85,000 to 120,000 distinct CDR3 sequences, with about half as singletons. Sequencing was done on a sample of blood. These TCRs come from a male donor with acne.

This clonotype was observed at least ten times. V usage is TRBV24-1 and J usage is TRBJ1-1; 9 nucleotides agree with TRBD1. The CDR3 loop spans 18 amino acids. In germline, CDR1 is KGHDR, CDR2 SFDVKD. V lost 5 bases, J lost 0 bases, and 12 bases stayed unmatched. In nucleotides, the CDR3 is TGTGCCACCAGTGCTAGCCCGGGACAGGGACCAATGAACACTGAAGCTTTCTTT. Protein: CATSASPGQGPMNTEAFF.

This clonotype appeared many times. V is TRBV7-4 and J is TRBJ2-7; the D is unclear. The CDR3 is 15 residues long. The V gene lost 5 bases and the J gene lost 1 base, with 15 bases spanning the gap. The germline CDR1 and CDR2 sequences are SGHVT and SQSDAQ. In nucleotides, the CDR3 is TGTGCCAGCAGCCTTGTCGGGCTACCTTCCTACGAGCAGTACTTC. Amino acid sequence: CASSLVGLPSYEQYF.

This clonotype was detected ten times or more. This chain uses TRBV25-1 with TRBJ1-5; 8 bases are shared with TRBD1. V lost 3 bases and J lost 2; bases outside the gene matches: 6. Per germline, CDR1 MGHDK and CDR2 SYGVNS. The CDR3 runs 16 residues. This CDR3 reads CASSDTGGEGNQPQHF. The CDR3 coding sequence is TGTGCCAGCAGTGATACAGGGGGGGAAGGCAATCAGCCCCAGCATTTT.

The chain couples TRBV10-2 to TRBJ1-5; D is unclear. With 0 bases removed from V and 6 bases from J, the gap between germline ends came to 12 bases. CDR1 and CDR2 from the germline V gene are WSHSY and SAAADI. The length of the CDR3 is 15 residues. The CDR3: CASSESGYLGQPQHF. In DNA form, the CDR3 reads TGCGCCAGCAGTGAGTCTGGGTATCTGGGTCAGCCCCAGCATTTT.

On this clonotype itself: Compared with germline, one end of the junction differs, possibly owing to a read error. The chain joins TRBV30 to TRBJ1-2, with D unclear. The CDR3 contains 14 residues. From germline, CDR1 is GTSNPN and CDR2 SVGIG (reference sequence). The CDR3 DNA follows: TGTGCCTGGAGTGTACACGGTCCTAACTATGGCTACGCCTTC. Translating gives CAWSVHGPNYGYAF. The full variable domain, its missing parts supplied by reference TRBV30 and TRBJ1-2, is SQTIHQWPATLVQPVGSPLSLECTVEGTSNPNLYWYRQAAGRGLQLLFYSVGIGQISSEVPQNLSASRPQDRQFILSSKKLLLSDSGFYLCAWSVHGPNYGYAFGSGTRLTVV.

Note on this clonotype: This may be a read error: a much more frequent sequence differs by one nucleotide. The V call is TRBV10-3, the J call TRBJ1-1; 12 nucleotides agree with TRBD1. The CDR3 totals 15 residues. Germline V gene data show CDR1 as ENHRY and CDR2 as SYGVKD. The CDR3 region has the DNA TGTGTCATCATTCCGGGACAGGGGGCGGGGACTGAAGCTTTCTTT. This encodes CVIIPGQGAGTEAFF.

V is TRBV5-6 and J is TRBJ1-1, with TRBD1 as a possible D gene (5 bases). V was clipped by 4 bases and J by 0 bases, with 16 bases between them. CDR3 length equals 16 residues. Germline-derived CDR1 and CDR2 are SGHDT and YYEEEE. The CDR3 nucleotides are TGTGCCAGCAGCCAATGGGACGGCTACTTGAACACTGAAGCTTTCTTT. Protein product: CASSQWDGYLNTEAFF.

This clonotype was observed a handful of times. The chain employs TRBV28 and TRBJ2-1; 7 bases line up with TRBD2. The CDR3 covers 14 residues. The V segment lost 2 bases and the J segment 3 bases; nucleotides outside the gene matches: 1. Germline loops: CDR1 MDHEN, CDR2 SYDVKM. The CDR3 here is CASSLAGVYNEQFF. In DNA, the CDR3 is TGTGCCAGCAGTTTAGCGGGAGTCTACAATGAGCAGTTCTTC.

V usage is TRBV20-1 and J usage is TRBJ2-3; the match to TRBD2 covers 9 bases. The length of the CDR3 is 14 residues. J lost 3 bases, V lost 6 bases, and 7 bases had no gene match. Germline V CDR1 and CDR2: DFQATT, SNEGSKA (reference sequence). The CDR3 region is CSANLAGTTDTQYF. The CDR3 DNA reads TGCAGTGCGAATCTAGCGGGAACGACAGATACGCAGTATTTT.

This sequence joins TRBV20-1 and TRBJ2-5, with D unresolved. The V end lost 3 bases, the J end lost 4 bases, and 6 bases lay between the germline ends. This CDR3 contains 11 residues. CDR1 and CDR2 from the germline V gene are DFQATT and SNEGSKA (reference sequence). The CDR3 sequence is CSASLLETQYF. CDR3 nucleotides: TGCAGTGCTAGCCTCTTAGAGACCCAGTACTTC.

The V gene is TRBV7-8, the J gene TRBJ1-1, with D maybe TRBD1 (5 bases). The CDR3 has 14 residues. V was cut by 3 bases and J by 5 bases, with 13 bases left in between. Germline V gene lookup returns CDR1 SGHVS and CDR2 FQNEAQ. CDR3 sequence reads: CASSFPGARTEAFF. The CDR3 DNA reads as TGTGCCAGCAGCTTCCCCGGGGCTCGGACTGAAGCTTTCTTT.

This clonotype showed up just once. V and J are TRBV15 and TRBJ2-7; 14 bases fit TRBD2. The CDR3 has 17 amino acids. Per germline, CDR1 LNHNV and CDR2 YYDKDF (reference sequence). The ends lost 5 bases at V and 6 bases at J; junction bases unmatched: 12. In DNA, the CDR3 is TGTGCCACCAGCCCCGGGACTAGCGGGGGACTTTTAGGCGAGCAGTACTTC. Its translation: CATSPGTSGGLLGEQYF.

The rearrangement links TRBV7-2 to TRBJ2-5, with D unclear. Germline-derived CDR1 and CDR2 are SGHTA and FQGNSA. The CDR3 is 15 amino acids. V was trimmed by 1 base and J by 1 base, leaving 10 bases between them. The chain's CDR3 is CASSLVNGIQETQYF. Here the CDR3 DNA reads TGTGCCAGCAGCTTAGTCAACGGAATCCAAGAGACCCAGTACTTC.

In regard to this clonotype: A much larger clonotype is one base distant, so this may be a read error. This chain links TRBV4-3 with TRBJ2-7; D gene ambiguous. Germline V lookup: CDR1 LGHNA, CDR2 YSLEER. V was pared by 4 bases and J by 2 bases, with 15 bases between. This CDR3 is built from 15 residues. The CDR3: CASSPPLERAYEQYF. The CDR3 DNA is TGCGCCAGCAGCCCCCCCTTAGAAAGGGCCTACGAGCAGTACTTC.

This clonotype has only a few counts. The chain has TRBV28 and TRBJ2-5; 7 bases are a match to TRBD2. There are 16 residues in the CDR3. Germline loops: CDR1 MDHEN, CDR2 SYDVKM. V gave up 7 bases and J gave up 5 bases; unmatched junction bases: 16. DNA for the CDR3: TGTGCCAGCACACCGGGAGTCGCGGGGGTGGAGGAGACCCAGTACTTC. As protein: CASTPGVAGVEETQYF.

At least ten counts were recorded for this clonotype. Being one base from a much bigger clone, this may be a read error. V usage is TRBV7-2 and J usage is TRBJ2-7, with 7 bases fitting TRBD2. Trimming removed 8 bases from V and 0 bases from J; junction bases left unmatched: 7. This CDR3 contains 14 residues. Germline CDR1 and CDR2: SGHTA and FQGNSA. The CDR3 region has the DNA TGTGCCAGCGGCTCTAGCGGACCCTCCTACGAGCAGTACTTC. Translation gives CASGSSGPSYEQYF. The variable domain in full, completed from reference TRBV7-2 and TRBJ2-7, reads GAGVSQSPSNKVTEKGKDVELRCDPISGHTALYWYRQSLGQGLEFLIYFQGNSAPDKSGLPSDRFSAERTGGSVSTLTIQRTQQEDSAVYLCASGSSGPSYEQYFGPGTRLTVT.

This clonotype was counted at least ten times. CDR3 nucleotides: TGTGCCGTCAAGGGGGGAAGCTCTGGGGCCAACGTCCTGACTTTC. Encoded protein: CAVKGGSSGANVLTF. V is TRBV7-2 and J is TRBJ2-6; D is tentatively TRBD1 or TRBD2 (6 bases each). From germline, CDR1 is SGHTA and CDR2 FQGNSA. V lost 11 bases and J 0 bases, leaving 14 bases between the germline ends. The length of the CDR3 is 15 residues.

A word on this clonotype: A much more abundant neighbour one base away suggests this may be a read error. It is likely a read error, because the conserved phenylalanine at the end of the CDR3 is missing. The V gene is TRBV5-1, the J gene TRBJ2-2, with TRBD2 identical over 10 bases. Trimming removed 7 bases from V and 4 bases from J; junction bases left unmatched: 7. Germline V gene sequence: CDR1 SGHRS, CDR2 YFSETQ. The CDR3 spans 15 residues. The CDR3 DNA follows: TGCGCCAGCCGCCAAGCGGGAGGGTCCACCGGGGAGCTGTTTTCT. It encodes CASRQAGGSTGELFS.

Comment on this clonotype: Since a much larger clone is just one base distant, this may be a read error. J is TRBJ2-2 and V is TRBV11-1; D may be TRBD2 (6 bases). The V gene's germline CDR1 is SGHAT and CDR2 FQDESV (reference sequence). The CDR3 length is 15 residues. Trimming pared 1 base from V and 4 bases from J, leaving 10 bases between. The CDR3 DNA sequence: TGTGCCAGCAGCTTAGGCCTAGCGAGCACCGGGGAGCTGTTTTTT. Protein sequence: CASSLGLASTGELFF.

This clonotype came up once. The chain couples TRBV20-1 to TRBJ1-5; D is unclear. This CDR3 is built from 13 residues. From germline, CDR1 is DFQATT and CDR2 SNEGSKA (reference sequence). CDR3 amino acids: CGQAGGVEQPQHF. Written as DNA, the CDR3 is TGCGGGCAAGCGGGAGGAGTCGAGCAGCCCCAGCATTTT.

This clonotype came up a few times. The rearrangement joins TRBV2 to TRBJ2-5; TRBD2 agrees at 7 bases. This CDR3 region has 15 residues. Germline CDR1 is SNHLY and CDR2 is FYNNEI. The junction had 5 bases not matched to a gene; V was cut back by 1 base and J by 3 bases. The CDR3 sequence: CASSEGAGAEETQYF. The DNA for the CDR3 is TGTGCCAGCAGTGAAGGGGCGGGAGCCGAAGAGACCCAGTACTTC.

This clonotype came up many times. It is likely a read error, because the conserved phenylalanine at the end of the CDR3 is missing. The DNA is omitted, as the CDR3 cannot be located on it reliably, and the CDR3 follows TCRdb's listing. The chain couples TRBV3-2 to TRBJ2-7; the tabulated D call, TRBD2, remains unverified against the DNA. TRBV3-2 is recorded as a pseudogene. The CDR3 length equals 11 residues, ends included. The CDR3 reads CASSQGLAGGP.

This clonotype appeared a few times. The chain recombines TRBV30 with TRBJ1-6; D possibly corresponds to TRBD1 (5 bases). Germline V lookup: CDR1 GTSNPN, CDR2 SVGIG (reference sequence). Trimming shortened V by 4 bases and J by 4 bases, and 11 bases separated the two germline ends. The CDR3 extends over 14 amino acids. The CDR3 DNA follows: TGTGCCTGGAATGAAGGACAATATAATTCACCCCTCCACTTT. Translating it yields CAWNEGQYNSPLHF. The full variable domain, in which reference TRBV30 and TRBJ1-6 provide the parts outside the CDR3, is SQTIHQWPATLVQPVGSPLSLECTVEGTSNPNLYWYRQAAGRGLQLLFYSVGIGQISSEVPQNLSASRPQDRQFILSSKKLLLSDSGFYLCAWNEGQYNSPLHFGNGTRLTVT.

Only one count was recorded for this clonotype. The J gene is TRBJ2-7, the V gene TRBV20-1; 9 bases align to TRBD1. CDR1 DFQATT and CDR2 SNEGSKA come from the germline V gene (reference sequence). The CDR3 is 13 residues long. J gave up 2 bases and V 1 base, and 0 bases lay outside the gene matches. CDR3 DNA: TGCAGTGCTAGAGGACAGGGGGCCTACGAGCAGTACTTC. Translating it yields CSARGQGAYEQYF.

The chain has TRBV4-1 and TRBJ2-2, with 9 positions matching TRBD1. Trimming removed 4 bases from V and 3 bases from J; junction bases left unmatched: 6. The CDR3 length is 16 residues. Germline assignment: CDR1 MGHRA and CDR2 YSYEKL. DNA for the CDR3: TGCGCCAGCAGCCGCCGACAGGGGGTGGACACCGGGGAGCTGTTTTTT. This gives the protein CASSRRQGVDTGELFF.

The CDR3 reads CASSLGEATEAFF. The DNA of the CDR3 is TGTGCCAGCTCTCTGGGGGAAGCCACTGAAGCTTTCTTT. V is TRBV7-9 and J is TRBJ1-1; TRBD1 might be the D (5 bases). CDR1 is SEHNR, CDR2 FQNEAQ, per germline (reference sequence). Trimming pared 8 bases from V and 4 bases from J, leaving 14 bases between. CDR3 length: 13 amino acids.

This clonotype was seen only a few times. The chain couples TRBV7-9 to TRBJ2-7, with TRBD1 matching over 7 bases. With V trimmed by 4 bases and J by 3 bases, 9 bases remained unmatched. CDR3 length: 15 amino acids. Germline values: CDR1 SEHNR, CDR2 FQNEAQ (reference sequence). CDR3 protein: CASSYSGTEDYEQYF. The CDR3 DNA reads as TGTGCCAGCAGCTACTCCGGGACAGAAGACTACGAGCAGTACTTC. The variable domain in full, with the rest retrieved from reference TRBV7-9 and TRBJ2-7, is DTGVSQNPRHKITKRGQNVTFRCDPISEHNRLYWYRQTLGQGPEFLTYFQNEAQLEKSRLLSDRFSAERPKGSFSTLEIQRTEQGDSAMYLCASSYSGTEDYEQYFGPGTRLTVT.

This clonotype turned up a few times. The chain carries TRBV6-4 and TRBJ2-7; a weak D match, TRBD2 (7 bases). Germline V lookup: CDR1 MRHNA, CDR2 SNTAGT. The V end lost 2 bases, the J end lost 7 bases, and 15 bases lay between the germline ends. This CDR3 is 14 amino acids long. In DNA, the CDR3 is TGTGCCAGCAGTGACGAGGGGGGAGGGTTTGAGCAGTACTTC. It translates to CASSDEGGGFEQYF.